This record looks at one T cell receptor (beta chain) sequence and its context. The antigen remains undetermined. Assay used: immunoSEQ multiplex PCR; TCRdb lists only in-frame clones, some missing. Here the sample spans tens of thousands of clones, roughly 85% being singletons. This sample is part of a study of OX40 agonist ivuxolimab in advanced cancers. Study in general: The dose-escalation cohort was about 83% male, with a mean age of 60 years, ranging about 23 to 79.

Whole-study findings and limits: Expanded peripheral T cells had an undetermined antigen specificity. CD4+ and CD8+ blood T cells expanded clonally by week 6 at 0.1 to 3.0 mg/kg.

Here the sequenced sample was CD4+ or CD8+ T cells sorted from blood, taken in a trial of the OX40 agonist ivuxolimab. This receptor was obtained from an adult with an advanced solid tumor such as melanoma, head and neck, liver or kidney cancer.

The CDR3 is CASTTPQNTEAFF. In DNA, the CDR3 is TGTGCCAGCACAACCCCCCAGAACACTGAAGCTTTCTTT. The chain links TRBV6-6 to TRBJ1-1; D gene uncertain. The CDR3 is 13 amino acids. Germline CDR1 and CDR2: MNHNY and SVGAGI (reference sequence). V was shortened by 7 bases and J by 1 base, with 10 bases between the two germline ends.